This T cell receptor (beta chain) was captured by sequencing in a study of regulatory T cells in long-lasting Graves disease. Findings and caveats of the study: Persistent disease showed a preference for TRBV28, TRBJ1-2 and TRBJ2-5.

Germline V CDR1 and CDR2: ENHRY, SYGVKD. V lost 6 bases, J lost 3 bases, and 6 bases lay in between. This CDR3 spans 13 amino acids. Through Arm-PCR of CDR3 regions and iRepertoire HTBI primers, TCR beta libraries were built. TCRdb re-derived calls from the multiplex PCR reads in MiXCR, one entry per CDR3 protein. The table shows 450,000 to 700,000 distinct CDR3 sequences, with roughly 13% occurring only once. This clonotype appeared many times. What it recognizes is unknown. Sample time point: newly diagnosed GD, antithyroid drugs for less than 3 months. After RNA was extracted from PBMCs, the TCR library was made from it. The same sample was also used in a study of T cells in Graves' hyperthyroidism and ophthalmopathy.

The specimen was peripheral blood mononuclear cells (PBMCs), collected at new diagnosis, from a patient treated with antithyroid drugs. The V gene is TRBV10-3, the J gene TRBJ2-6, with D uncertain. This receptor was taken from a man aged 25-45 years with Graves disease. The CDR3: CAISYNGANVLTF. Written as DNA, the CDR3 is TGTGCCATCAGCTATAATGGGGCCAACGTCCTGACTTTC.